The 25 T cell receptor beta chains reported below all come from one sample, sequenced in a study of human T cells and chemical hapten exposure. From the RACE reads, TCRdb called clonotypes with MiXCR, one entry per CDR3 protein. The sample holds tens of thousands of distinct CDR3 sequences, roughly a tenth seen once. Described time point: patch test 1, 2 weeks after DPC sensitization. Regarding treatment: therapeutic diphenylcyclopropenone sensitization with weekly scalp DPC. The specimen was whole blood, collected in connection with sensitization to the hapten diphenylcyclopropenone (DPC). These receptors came from a man aged 35 to 55 with alopecia areata. Some clones in this sample may be carry-over from other donors' samples.

At least ten counts were recorded for this clonotype. The chain links TRBV2 to TRBJ1-4, with D possibly being TRBD1 (5 bases). This CDR3 is 16 amino acids long. V lost 8 bases to trimming and J lost 0 bases, with 16 bases between them. Per germline, CDR1 SNHLY and CDR2 FYNNEI. The CDR3 loop is CASSRDGGATNEKLFF. The DNA for the CDR3 is TGTGCCAGCTCTCGGGATGGAGGGGCAACTAATGAAAAACTGTTTTTT.

This clonotype came up a few times. The V call is TRBV14, the J call TRBJ2-1, with 11 bases matching TRBD2. CDR1 is SGHDN and CDR2 is FVKESK in the germline V gene. V shed 0 bases and J 5 bases; nucleotides not matched to a gene: 3. The CDR3 has 16 residues. The CDR3 region is CASSQDSGRADNEQFF. The CDR3 DNA reads TGTGCCAGCAGCCAAGATAGCGGGAGGGCCGACAATGAGCAGTTCTTC.

This chain joins TRBV7-9 and TRBJ2-5; TRBD2 might be the D (5 bases). The length of the CDR3 is 11 residues. V lost 11 bases, J lost 5 bases, and 12 bases lay in between. Germline values: CDR1 SEHNR, CDR2 FQNEAQ (reference sequence). The CDR3 DNA reads as TGTGCCGGGTCGGGAAGCGAGACCCAGTACTTC. Translating it yields CAGSGSETQYF.

This clonotype was counted a few times. The genes are TRBV7-2 and TRBJ1-2, with 7 bases fitting TRBD1. Per germline, CDR1 SGHTA and CDR2 FQGNSA. After removal of 2 bases from V and 4 bases from J, the junction contained 7 bases not matched to a gene. The CDR3 loop spans 15 amino acids. Written as DNA, the CDR3 is TGTGCCAGCAGCTTATCTAAACAGGGGATCTATGGCTACACCTTC. Encoded protein: CASSLSKQGIYGYTF. The full variable domain, with the rest looked up from reference TRBV7-2 and TRBJ1-2, is GAGVSQSPSNKVTEKGKDVELRCDPISGHTALYWYRQSLGQGLEFLIYFQGNSAPDKSGLPSDRFSAERTGGSVSTLTIQRTQQEDSAVYLCASSLSKQGIYGYTFGSGTRLTVV.

In this sample, this clonotype turned up a few times. The genes are TRBV27 and TRBJ1-2; 7 nucleotides align to TRBD1. V lost 6 bases, J lost 4 bases, and 5 bases stayed unmatched. Germline CDR1 and CDR2: MNHEY and SMNVEV (reference sequence). The CDR3 is 13 residues long. The CDR3 is CASSPTGPYGYTF. CDR3 nucleotide sequence: TGTGCCAGCAGCCCGACAGGGCCCTATGGCTACACCTTC.

This clonotype showed up many times. The V gene is TRBV29-1, the J gene TRBJ2-1, with 9 bases fitting TRBD2. Germline CDR1 SQVTM, CDR2 ANQGSEA. The CDR3 is made up of 12 amino acids. V lost 7 bases and J lost 9; bases outside the gene matches: 7. CDR3 amino acids: CSARGLAAEQFF. CDR3 nucleotide sequence: TGCAGCGCCCGGGGACTAGCTGCTGAGCAGTTCTTC.

This chain joins TRBV4-1 and TRBJ2-5; D unresolved. The V end was cut by 1 base, the J end by 3 bases, with 9 bases between. Germline V gives CDR1 MGHRA, CDR2 YSYEKL. There are 14 residues in the CDR3. The CDR3 is CASSQGFQEETQYF. For the CDR3, the DNA is TGCGCCAGCAGCCAAGGTTTCCAGGAAGAGACCCAGTACTTC.

This clonotype was found many times. The V gene is TRBV6-1, the J gene TRBJ1-2, with D maybe TRBD1 (5 bases). This CDR3 is built from 15 residues. Germline V gene data show CDR1 as MNHNS and CDR2 as SASEGT. V lost 6 bases and J lost 1, with 15 bases in between. The CDR3 region has the DNA TGTGCCAGCAGGGATACACTGGGACTTAACTATGGCTACACCTTC. Residues: CASRDTLGLNYGYTF.

This clonotype turned up a few times. This CDR3 reads CASTQRGGETQYF. DNA of the CDR3: TGTGCCAGCACCCAGCGGGGAGGGGAGACCCAGTACTTC. The chain joins TRBV7-2 to TRBJ2-5; 7 bases are a match to TRBD2. V lost 7 bases to trimming and J lost 5 bases; unmatched junction nucleotides: 7. CDR1 and CDR2 from the germline V gene are SGHTA and FQGNSA. The CDR3 loop spans 13 amino acids.

V and J are TRBV27 and TRBJ2-7; possibly TRBD1 for D (6 bases). The CDR3 is 12 amino acids. Germline V CDR1 and CDR2: MNHEY, SMNVEV (reference sequence). V was clipped by 5 bases and J by 7 bases, with 12 bases between them. The CDR3 reads CASSGQGKEQYF. DNA for the CDR3: TGTGCCAGCAGTGGGCAGGGGAAGGAGCAGTACTTC.

This clonotype was counted at least ten times. The chain recombines TRBV5-8 with TRBJ1-1, with a tentative D call TRBD1 (5 bases). Trimming left V 4 bases short and J 2 bases short, with 15 bases between. This CDR3 is 15 amino acids long. The germline V gene encodes CDR1 SGHTS and CDR2 YDEGEE. The CDR3 reads CASSTGQTSNTEAFF. In DNA, the CDR3 is TGTGCCAGCAGCACGGGGCAGACCTCAAACACTGAAGCTTTCTTT.

Only a few counts were recorded for this clonotype. This chain uses TRBV4-2 with TRBJ1-6, with D possibly being TRBD1 (5 bases). This CDR3 has 15 amino acids. Trimming left V 4 bases short and J 0 bases short, with 7 bases between. The V gene's germline CDR1 is LGHNA and CDR2 YNFKEQ. As DNA, the CDR3 is TGTGCCAGCAGCCGGGGGAGCTCCTATAATTCACCCCTCCACTTT. Encoded protein: CASSRGSSYNSPLHF.

This clonotype was seen at least ten times. The chain is built from TRBV4-2 and TRBJ1-5; no definite D call. Germline CDR1 and CDR2: LGHNA and YNFKEQ. Trimming left V 3 bases short and J 1 base short, with 7 bases between. The CDR3 is made up of 14 amino acids. In nucleotides, the CDR3 is TGTGCCAGCAGCCAGTTGTTGAGCAATCAGCCCCAGCATTTT. Amino acid sequence: CASSQLLSNQPQHF.

This clonotype was found many times. The chain links TRBV20-1 to TRBJ2-3; TRBD1 might be the D (7 bases). This CDR3 contains 15 residues. Trimming removed 3 bases at V and 4 bases at J, with 17 bases between. CDR1 and CDR2 from the germline V gene are DFQATT and SNEGSKA (reference sequence). CDR3 nucleotides: TGCAGTGCTAGGGAGACAGGGCGGAGGGCAGATACGCAGTATTTT. Residues: CSARETGRRADTQYF.

The table lists this clonotype with a few counts. The rearrangement links TRBV4-3 to TRBJ2-3; D is uncertain. V was pared by 0 bases and J by 2 bases, with 12 bases between. This CDR3 has 16 residues. Germline loops: CDR1 LGHNA, CDR2 YSLEER. CDR3 sequence: CASSQDPLDITDTQYF. The CDR3 coding sequence is TGCGCCAGCAGCCAAGATCCGCTAGACATCACAGATACGCAGTATTTT.

Only a few counts were recorded for this clonotype. The gene calls are TRBV7-9 and TRBJ1-4, with TRBD1 matching over 7 bases. V trimming: 3 bases; J trimming: 8 bases; junction bases outside the gene matches: 6. The CDR3 has 14 amino acids. CDR1 is SEHNR, CDR2 FQNEAQ, per germline (reference sequence). The CDR3 loop is CASSFGTAGEKLFF. CDR3 nucleotides: TGTGCCAGCAGCTTTGGGACAGCCGGCGAAAAACTGTTTTTT.

This clonotype was observed a few times. The CDR3 spells CASIHSTSNQPQHF. CDR3 bases: TGTGCCAGCATCCACTCAACTAGCAATCAGCCCCAGCATTTT. This rearrangement joins TRBV7-4 to TRBJ1-5; no firm D call. Germline V lookup: CDR1 SGHVT, CDR2 SQSDAQ. With 7 bases removed from V and 0 bases from J, the gap between germline ends came to 10 bases. CDR3 size: 14 residues.

The J gene is TRBJ1-6, the V gene TRBV6-2 or TRBV6-3, with D possibly being TRBD1 (5 bases). Germline lookup yields CDR1 MNHEY and CDR2 SVGEGT. This CDR3 spans 14 amino acids. V gave up 8 bases and J gave up 7 bases, with 15 bases separating them. The CDR3 nucleotides are TGTGCCAGCTCCCTGAGGGGTGACAATTCACCCCTCCACTTT. It translates to CASSLRGDNSPLHF.

This clonotype was observed many times. The rearrangement uses TRBV4-3 and TRBJ1-3; no clear D gene. The length of the CDR3 is 18 residues. Deletions cut 4 bases from V and 0 bases from J, with 19 bases between. CDR1 and CDR2 from the germline V gene are LGHNA and YSLEER. The DNA for the CDR3 is TGCGCCAGCAGCCCAGCCCGAATCGGGCAGCACTCTGGAAACACCATATATTTT. Residues: CASSPARIGQHSGNTIYF.

The chain employs TRBV30 and TRBJ2-1; 7 bases map to TRBD2. Trimming at V came to 4 bases and at J to 3 bases, leaving 15 bases not matched to a gene. Germline-derived CDR1 and CDR2 are GTSNPN and SVGIG (reference sequence). This CDR3 comprises 17 residues. The CDR3 here is CAWTPLPGGRHYNEQFF. The CDR3 DNA reads as TGTGCCTGGACCCCCCTTCCGGGCGGGAGACACTACAATGAGCAGTTCTTC.

The chain uses TRBV5-1 and TRBJ1-1; 8 bases agree with TRBD1. CDR1 is SGHRS and CDR2 is YFSETQ in the germline V gene. The CDR3 consists of 18 residues. J gave up 0 bases and V 0 bases, and 10 bases lay outside the gene matches. Here the CDR3 reads CASSLDFGAGGVNTEAFF. CDR3 bases: TGCGCCAGCAGCTTGGATTTCGGGGCAGGGGGCGTGAACACTGAAGCTTTCTTT.

Of note for this clonotype: The conserved closing phenylalanine or tryptophan is absent in this CDR3, likely reflecting a read error. The chain couples TRBV27 to TRBJ2-7, with 10 positions matching TRBD1. Germline V gene lookup returns CDR1 MNHEY and CDR2 SMNVEV (reference sequence). The CDR3 is 14 amino acids. V dropped 3 bases and J dropped 3; count of bases not matched to a gene: 2. As DNA, the CDR3 is TGTGCCAGCAGTTTGGGGGACAGGGGCTACGAGCAGTACCTC. The encoded protein is CASSLGDRGYEQYL.

This clonotype has just a few counts. The DNA of the CDR3 is TGTGCCAGCAGCTTAGCGCTGGGCGGAGATACGCAGTATTTT. It encodes CASSLALGGDTQYF. The V call is TRBV7-8, the J call TRBJ2-3; unclear D gene. The CDR3 loop spans 14 amino acids. Trimming removed 0 bases from V and 5 bases from J, with 9 bases in between. Germline CDR1 SGHVS, CDR2 FQNEAQ.

This clonotype occurred a few times. This rearrangement joins TRBV7-2 to TRBJ2-7; D is possibly TRBD1 (5 bases). Germline-derived CDR1 and CDR2 are SGHTA and FQGNSA. The CDR3 runs to 14 residues. V lost 5 bases, J lost 1 base, and 12 bases lay in between. The CDR3 DNA reads TGTGCCAGCAGCCAACAAAGGGGTTCCTACGAGCAGTACGTC. This translates into CASSQQRGSYEQYV.

The sample holds a few counts of this clonotype. The genes are TRBV14 and TRBJ2-3, with 9 bases identical to TRBD1. The CDR3 consists of 16 residues. Trimming removed 4 bases from V and 4 bases from J; junction bases left unmatched: 9. Per the germline V gene, CDR1 is SGHDN and CDR2 is FVKESK. The CDR3 reads CASSPAGTGRPDTQYF. Written as DNA, the CDR3 is TGTGCCAGCAGCCCAGCCGGGACAGGGAGGCCAGATACGCAGTATTTT.